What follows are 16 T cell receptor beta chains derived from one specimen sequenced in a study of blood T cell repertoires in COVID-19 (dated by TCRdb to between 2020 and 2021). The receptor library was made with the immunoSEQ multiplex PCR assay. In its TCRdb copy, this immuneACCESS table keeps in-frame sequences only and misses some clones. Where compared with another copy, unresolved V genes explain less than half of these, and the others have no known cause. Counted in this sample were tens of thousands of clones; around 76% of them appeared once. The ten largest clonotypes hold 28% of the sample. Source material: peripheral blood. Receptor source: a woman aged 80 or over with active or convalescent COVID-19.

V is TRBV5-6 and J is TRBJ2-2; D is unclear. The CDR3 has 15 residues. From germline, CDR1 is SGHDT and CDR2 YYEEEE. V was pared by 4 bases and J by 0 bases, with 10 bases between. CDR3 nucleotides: TGTGCCAGCAGCAGTTACTCTCCGAACACCGGGGAGCTGTTTTTT. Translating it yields CASSSYSPNTGELFF.

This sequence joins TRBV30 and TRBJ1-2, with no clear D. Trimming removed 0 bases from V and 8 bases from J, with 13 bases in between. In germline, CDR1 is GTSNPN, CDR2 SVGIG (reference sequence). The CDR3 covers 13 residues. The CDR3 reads CAWSVLEGSGYTF. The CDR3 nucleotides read TGTGCCTGGAGTGTGCTTGAGGGCAGCGGCTACACCTTC.

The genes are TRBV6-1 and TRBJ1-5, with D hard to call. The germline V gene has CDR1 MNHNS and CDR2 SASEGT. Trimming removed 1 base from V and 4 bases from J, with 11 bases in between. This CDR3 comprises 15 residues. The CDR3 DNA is TGTGCCAGCAGTGAAGGTTTCCGGGGAAATCAGCCCCAGCATTTT. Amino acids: CASSEGFRGNQPQHF.

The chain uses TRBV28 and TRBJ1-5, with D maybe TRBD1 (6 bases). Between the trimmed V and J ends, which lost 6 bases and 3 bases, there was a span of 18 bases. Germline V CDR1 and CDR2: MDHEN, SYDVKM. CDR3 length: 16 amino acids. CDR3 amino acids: CASRRSDSRFNQPQHF. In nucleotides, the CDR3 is TGTGCCAGCAGGAGGTCGGACAGTCGGTTCAATCAGCCCCAGCATTTT.

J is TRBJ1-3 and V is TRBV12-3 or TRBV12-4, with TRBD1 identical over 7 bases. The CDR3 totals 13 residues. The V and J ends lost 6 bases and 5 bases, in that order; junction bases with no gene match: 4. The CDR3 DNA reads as TGTGCCAGCAGCCCGGGACAGCGAAACACCATATATTTT. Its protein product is CASSPGQRNTIYF.

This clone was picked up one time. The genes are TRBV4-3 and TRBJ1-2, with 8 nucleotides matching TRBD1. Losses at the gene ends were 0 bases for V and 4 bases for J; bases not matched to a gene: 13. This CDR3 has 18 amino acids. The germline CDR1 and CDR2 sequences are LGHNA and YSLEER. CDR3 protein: CASSQDPGGQGRGYGYTF. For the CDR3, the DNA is TGCGCCAGCAGCCAAGATCCAGGAGGACAGGGTAGGGGCTATGGCTACACCTTC.

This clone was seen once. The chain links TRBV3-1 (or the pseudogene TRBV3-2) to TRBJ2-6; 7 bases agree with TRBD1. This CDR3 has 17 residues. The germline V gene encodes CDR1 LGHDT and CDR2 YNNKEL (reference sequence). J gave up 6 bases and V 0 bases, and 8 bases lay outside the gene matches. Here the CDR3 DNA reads TGTGCCAGCAGCCAAGACCGAGGAACAGGGGAGGCCAACGTCCTGACTTTC. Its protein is CASSQDRGTGEANVLTF.

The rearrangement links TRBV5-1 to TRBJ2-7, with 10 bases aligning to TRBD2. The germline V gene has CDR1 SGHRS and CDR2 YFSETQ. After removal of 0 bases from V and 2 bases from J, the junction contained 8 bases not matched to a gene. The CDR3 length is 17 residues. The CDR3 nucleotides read TGCGCCAGCAGCTTGGCTCCCCGGACTAGCGGAACCTACGAGCAGTACTTC. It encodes CASSLAPRTSGTYEQYF. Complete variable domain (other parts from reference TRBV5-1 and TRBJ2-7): KAGVTQTPRYLIKTRGQQVTLSCSPISGHRSVSWYQQTPGQGLQFLFEYFSETQRNKGNFPGRFSGRQFSNSRSEMNVSTLELGDSALYLCASSLAPRTSGTYEQYFGPGTRLTVT.

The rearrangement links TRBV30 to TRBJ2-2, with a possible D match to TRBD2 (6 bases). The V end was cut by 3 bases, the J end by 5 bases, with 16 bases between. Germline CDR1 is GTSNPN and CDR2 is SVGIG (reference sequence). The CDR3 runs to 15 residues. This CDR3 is CAWRLGRRETGELFF. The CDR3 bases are TGTGCCTGGAGACTCGGCAGGAGGGAAACCGGGGAGCTGTTTTTT.

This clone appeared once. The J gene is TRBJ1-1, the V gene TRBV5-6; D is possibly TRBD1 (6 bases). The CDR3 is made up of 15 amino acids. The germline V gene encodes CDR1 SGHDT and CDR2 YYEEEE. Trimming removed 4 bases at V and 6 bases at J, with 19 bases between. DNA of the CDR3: TGTGCCAGCAGCCCGGACGGACAGAGAATCGCTGAAGCTTTCTTT. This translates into CASSPDGQRIAEAFF.

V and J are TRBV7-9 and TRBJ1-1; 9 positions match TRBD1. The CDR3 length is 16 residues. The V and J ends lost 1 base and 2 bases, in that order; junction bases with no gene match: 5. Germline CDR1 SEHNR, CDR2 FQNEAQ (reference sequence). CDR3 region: CASSLDGGQGNTEAFF. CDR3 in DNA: TGTGCCAGCAGCTTAGATGGGGGACAGGGAAACACTGAAGCTTTCTTT.

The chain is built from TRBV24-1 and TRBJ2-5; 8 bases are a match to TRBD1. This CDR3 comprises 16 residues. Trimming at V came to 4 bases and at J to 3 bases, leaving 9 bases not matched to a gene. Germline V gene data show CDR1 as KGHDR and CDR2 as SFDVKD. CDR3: CATSDPRTGKKETQYF. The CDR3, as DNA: TGTGCCACCAGTGACCCCAGGACAGGGAAAAAAGAGACCCAGTACTTC.

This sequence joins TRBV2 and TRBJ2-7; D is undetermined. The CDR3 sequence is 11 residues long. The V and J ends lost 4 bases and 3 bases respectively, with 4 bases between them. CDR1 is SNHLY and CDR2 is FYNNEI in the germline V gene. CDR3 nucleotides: TGTGCCAGCAGTGCAGGCTACGAGCAGTACTTC. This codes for CASSAGYEQYF. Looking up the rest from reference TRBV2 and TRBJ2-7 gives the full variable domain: EPEVTQTPSHQVTQMGQEVILRCVPISNHLYFYWYRQILGQKVEFLVSFYNNEISEKSEIFDDQFSVERPDGSNFTLKIRSTKLEDSAMYFCASSAGYEQYFGPGTRLTVT.

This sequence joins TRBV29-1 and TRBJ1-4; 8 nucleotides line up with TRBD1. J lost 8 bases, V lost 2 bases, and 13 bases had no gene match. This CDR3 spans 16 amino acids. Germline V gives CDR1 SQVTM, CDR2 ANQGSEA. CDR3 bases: TGCAGCGTTGAACTTCGGCAGGGGGCAACCGGGGAAAAACTGTTTTTT. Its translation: CSVELRQGATGEKLFF.

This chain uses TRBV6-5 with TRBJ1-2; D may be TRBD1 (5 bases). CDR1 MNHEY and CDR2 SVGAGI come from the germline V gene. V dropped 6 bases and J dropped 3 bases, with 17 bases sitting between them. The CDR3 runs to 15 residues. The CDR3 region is CASRAYTGDHYGYTF. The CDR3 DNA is TGTGCCAGCAGAGCCTACACAGGAGATCACTATGGCTACACCTTC.

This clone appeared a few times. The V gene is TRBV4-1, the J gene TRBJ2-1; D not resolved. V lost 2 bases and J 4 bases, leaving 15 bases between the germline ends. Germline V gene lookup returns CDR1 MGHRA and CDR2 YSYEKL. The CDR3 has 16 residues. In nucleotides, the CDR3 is TGCGCCAGCAGCCAACTACCGTTGATAACTTACAATGAGCAGTTCTTC. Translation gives CASSQLPLITYNEQFF.